Below are 29 T cell receptor beta chains sequenced from a single sample in a study of post-analysis software for immune sequencing data. Findings and limits, study-wide: Higher frequency in patients than in controls was seen for roughly five TRBV segments, with TRBV5-6, TRBV5-1 and TRBV20-1 among them.

TCR beta libraries were prepared from cDNA with unique molecular identifiers. TCRdb re-derived calls from the PCR reads in MiXCR, one entry per CDR3 protein. The table records fewer than 550,000 distinct CDR3 sequences, less than 40% of them present only once. No antigen has been identified for these receptors. Sequencing was performed on blood. The source is a girl aged 2-17 years with multiple sclerosis.

This clonotype has just a few counts. The chain links TRBV6-6 to TRBJ1-5, with D possibly matching TRBD1 (5 bases). This CDR3 has 15 residues. Per the germline V gene, CDR1 is MNHNY and CDR2 is SVGAGI (reference sequence). Trimming removed 9 bases at V and 2 bases at J, with 17 bases between. For the CDR3, the DNA is TGTGCCAGTCGGGAAGCTTTGGGGGGCAATCAGCCCCAGCATTTT. It codes for CASREALGGNQPQHF.

The genes are TRBV15 and TRBJ1-6, with D tentatively TRBD1 (6 bases). The V gene lost 4 bases and the J gene lost 7 bases, with 14 bases spanning the gap. The CDR3 totals 15 residues. Germline lookup yields CDR1 LNHNV and CDR2 YYDKDF (reference sequence). The CDR3 sequence: CATSTGDKGNSPLHF. Here the CDR3 DNA reads TGTGCCACCAGCACTGGGGACAAGGGAAATTCACCCCTCCACTTT.

In its sample, this clonotype was seen a few times. This chain links TRBV20-1 with TRBJ2-1; no clear D. Germline V gives CDR1 DFQATT, CDR2 SNEGSKA (reference sequence). V was pared by 4 bases and J by 8 bases, with 9 bases between. This CDR3 spans 11 amino acids. The CDR3 DNA reads TGCAGTGCTACCAAAGTTGATGAGCAGTTCTTC. This encodes CSATKVDEQFF.

The table lists this clonotype with a few counts. The chain joins TRBV7-2 to TRBJ2-1; D may be TRBD2 (7 bases). The V and J ends lost 2 bases and 8 bases respectively, with 16 bases between them. The CDR3 is made up of 15 amino acids. Germline CDR1 is SGHTA and CDR2 is FQGNSA. The CDR3 DNA reads TGTGCCAGCAGCTTATTTTCCGGGGAGGGGGATGAGCAGTTCTTC. Amino acids: CASSLFSGEGDEQFF.

V gene TRBV3-1 combines with J gene TRBJ1-1; D is uncertain. Germline V gene sequence: CDR1 LGHDT, CDR2 YNNKEL (reference sequence). This CDR3 has 14 residues. Trimming shortened V by 0 bases and J by 7 bases, and 12 bases separated the two germline ends. CDR3 amino acids: CASSQDLQPGEAFF. CDR3 bases: TGTGCCAGCAGCCAAGACTTACAACCAGGTGAAGCTTTCTTT. The full variable domain, completed using reference TRBV3-1 and TRBJ1-1, is DTAVSQTPKYLVTQMGNDKSIKCEQNLGHDTMYWYKQDSKKFLKIMFSYNNKELIINETVPNRFSPKSPDKAHLNLHINSLELGDSAVYFCASSQDLQPGEAFFGQGTRLTVV.

This clonotype showed up just a few times. The chain employs TRBV6-6 and TRBJ1-2, with 8 nucleotides matching TRBD1. J gave up 1 base and V 5 bases, and 9 bases lay outside the gene matches. This CDR3 has 16 residues. Germline assignment: CDR1 MNHNY and CDR2 SVGAGI (reference sequence). This CDR3 reads CASSPKRTGSNYGYTF. As DNA, the CDR3 is TGTGCCAGCAGTCCAAAAAGGACAGGGAGTAACTATGGCTACACCTTC.

This clonotype was observed a few times. The chain recombines TRBV20-1 with TRBJ2-7, with D maybe TRBD2 (6 bases). Deletions cut 3 bases from V and 0 bases from J, with 12 bases between. The CDR3 contains 14 residues. Per the germline V gene, CDR1 is DFQATT and CDR2 is SNEGSKA (reference sequence). The CDR3 here is CSASSGLTSYEQYF. Written as DNA, the CDR3 is TGCAGTGCTAGTTCGGGACTCACCTCCTACGAGCAGTACTTC.

This clonotype was counted a few times. V and J are TRBV20-1 and TRBJ1-4; 7 nucleotides match TRBD1. V was pared by 1 base and J by 3 bases, with 2 bases of the junction left unmatched. Germline CDR1 reads DFQATT; CDR2 reads SNEGSKA (reference sequence). This CDR3 has 14 residues. The CDR3 here is CSARGTGPNEKLFF. The CDR3 DNA follows: TGCAGTGCTAGAGGGACAGGACCTAATGAAAAACTGTTTTTT.

The chain combines TRBV10-3 with TRBJ1-2, with a weak D call TRBD1 (6 bases). Between the trimmed V and J ends, which lost 7 bases and 4 bases, there was a span of 16 bases. Germline CDR1 is ENHRY and CDR2 is SYGVKD. This CDR3 spans 14 amino acids. The CDR3 loop is CAIKGPGEGYGYTF. CDR3 nucleotides: TGTGCCATCAAGGGGCCAGGGGAGGGCTATGGCTACACCTTC.

The J gene is TRBJ2-1, the V gene TRBV20-1; unclear D gene. The ends were cut back, 5 bases at V and 0 bases at J, with 14 bases in the middle. Germline V gene lookup returns CDR1 DFQATT and CDR2 SNEGSKA (reference sequence). The CDR3 is 15 amino acids. The CDR3 region is CSAGRGDYSYNEQFF. CDR3 DNA sequence: TGCAGTGCTGGCCGTGGAGATTACTCCTACAATGAGCAGTTCTTC.

The chain joins TRBV4-2 to TRBJ1-6; no reliable D call. Germline V gene data show CDR1 as LGHNA and CDR2 as YNFKEQ. This CDR3 spans 15 amino acids. Trimming took 0 bases from V and 7 from J, leaving 10 bases between them. CDR3 nucleotides: TGTGCCAGCAGCCAAGACGGGCAGTACAATTCACCCCTCCACTTT. It translates to CASSQDGQYNSPLHF.

The rearrangement joins TRBV5-1 to TRBJ2-7, with TRBD2 as a possible D gene (6 bases). The CDR3 totals 12 residues. CDR1 and CDR2 (germline): SGHRS, YFSETQ. V was pared by 1 base and J by 7 bases, with 9 bases between. The CDR3 DNA sequence: TGCGCCAGCAGCTTGCGCGGGGAAGAGCAGTACTTC. The encoded protein is CASSLRGEEQYF.

Worth noting for this clonotype: Mismatch with germline at one junction end may stem from a read error. This chain links TRBV7-6 with TRBJ2-1; D remains unclear. CDR1 SGHVS and CDR2 FNYEAQ come from the germline V gene. The CDR3 sequence is 13 residues long. This CDR3 is CAGSLAGYNEQFF. The DNA for the CDR3 is TGTGCCGGCAGCTTAGCCGGGTACAATGAGCAGTTCTTC.

The table lists this clonotype with many counts. The rearrangement joins TRBV29-1 to TRBJ2-5; possible D gene TRBD2, 6 bases. Germline CDR1 reads SQVTM; CDR2 reads ANQGSEA. This CDR3 has 13 residues. V dropped 7 bases and J dropped 5 bases, with 17 bases sitting between them. CDR3 amino acids: CSGSYGGVETQYF. CDR3 nucleotides: TGCAGCGGCTCTTACGGGGGTGTGGAGACCCAGTACTTC.

This clonotype was detected a few times. The chain joins TRBV4-2 to TRBJ2-1; D tentatively fits TRBD1 or TRBD2 (5 bases each). The V and J ends lost 3 bases and 7 bases respectively, with 13 bases between them. The V gene's germline CDR1 is LGHNA and CDR2 YNFKEQ. CDR3 length equals 14 residues. The CDR3 DNA sequence: TGTGCCAGCAGCCACACCGGGGCGGAGAATGAGCAGTTCTTC. Amino acids: CASSHTGAENEQFF.

J is TRBJ2-1 and V is TRBV5-1, with 7 bases aligning to TRBD1. CDR1 is SGHRS, CDR2 YFSETQ, per germline. J lost 9 bases, V lost 5 bases, and 11 bases had no gene match. The CDR3 spans 14 residues. Here the CDR3 reads CASRRGLAFGEQFF. CDR3 coding DNA: TGCGCCAGCAGGAGGGGGCTAGCATTCGGTGAGCAGTTCTTC.

This clonotype was found a few times. V usage is TRBV14 and J usage is TRBJ2-1; 11 positions match TRBD2. The length of the CDR3 is 17 residues. The ends lost 1 base at V and 8 bases at J; junction bases unmatched: 10. CDR1 is SGHDN, CDR2 FVKESK, per germline. This CDR3 is CASSQGGISGGADEQFF. The CDR3, as DNA: TGTGCCAGCAGCCAAGGTGGAATTAGCGGGGGGGCTGATGAGCAGTTCTTC.

This clonotype was seen only once. The chain links TRBV5-1 to TRBJ1-1; TRBD1 is a possible D gene (5 bases). Germline V gene lookup returns CDR1 SGHRS and CDR2 YFSETQ. V lost 4 bases and J 5 bases, leaving 24 bases between the germline ends. The CDR3 is 17 amino acids. The DNA for the CDR3 is TGCGCCAGCAGCAGTCCGGGACGGGGAAAGTCCTTAACTGAAGCTTTCTTT. Its protein product is CASSSPGRGKSLTEAFF.

This chain joins TRBV10-3 and TRBJ2-7; TRBD1 aligns across 9 bases. Germline values: CDR1 ENHRY, CDR2 SYGVKD. V was pared by 3 bases and J by 5 bases, with 11 bases of the junction left unmatched. CDR3 size: 16 residues. CDR3 amino acids: CAISDLWGQGVDEQYF. For the CDR3, the DNA is TGTGCCATCAGTGACCTGTGGGGACAGGGAGTCGACGAGCAGTACTTC.

J is TRBJ2-1 and V is TRBV7-3, with a weak D call TRBD2 (6 bases). The CDR3 contains 16 residues. In germline, CDR1 is SGHTA, CDR2 FQGTGA. Trimming removed 3 bases from V and 7 bases from J, with 19 bases in between. The CDR3 sequence is CASSLTGVTRGNEQFF. The CDR3, as DNA: TGTGCCAGCAGCTTGACGGGGGTGACTAGGGGTAATGAGCAGTTCTTC. Using reference TRBV7-3 and TRBJ2-1 for the parts outside the CDR3, the full variable domain is GAGVSQTPSNKVTEKGKYVELRCDPISGHTALYWYRQSLGQGPEFLIYFQGTGAADDSGLPNDRFFAVRPEGSVSTLKIQRTERGDSAVYLCASSLTGVTRGNEQFFGPGTRLTVL.

This clonotype was observed a handful of times. The rearrangement uses TRBV7-2 and TRBJ2-5, with 13 bases lining up with TRBD2. Germline V gene data show CDR1 as SGHTA and CDR2 as FQGNSA. The ends lost 5 bases at V and 4 bases at J; junction bases unmatched: 4. The CDR3 has 15 residues. The CDR3 coding sequence is TGTGCCAGCAGCACCCGGACTAGCGGGGGAGAGACCCAGTACTTC. Protein: CASSTRTSGGETQYF.

This clonotype has at least ten counts. The J gene is TRBJ2-5, the V gene TRBV7-3; D is perhaps TRBD2 (6 bases). V lost 5 bases, J lost 2 bases, and 18 bases lay in between. CDR1 and CDR2 (germline): SGHTA, FQGTGA. The CDR3 runs to 16 residues. CDR3 loop: CASSPHGTGSQETQYF. The CDR3 region has the DNA TGTGCCAGCAGCCCCCACGGGACTGGGTCTCAAGAGACCCAGTACTTC.

This clonotype was recorded a few times. This chain uses TRBV7-8 with TRBJ1-5; D unresolved. The CDR3 runs to 17 residues. V shed 0 bases and J shed 0 bases, with 12 bases lying between them. Germline assignment: CDR1 SGHVS and CDR2 FQNEAQ. CDR3 nucleotide sequence: TGTGCCAGCAGCTTAGCGCCGGGCGGCCATAGCAATCAGCCCCAGCATTTT. Translated: CASSLAPGGHSNQPQHF.

The chain has TRBV4-2 and TRBJ2-3; 7 positions match TRBD2. CDR3 size: 16 residues. Germline V gives CDR1 LGHNA, CDR2 YNFKEQ. With 1 base clipped from V and 2 bases from J, the junction kept 6 bases outside the gene matches. CDR3 bases: TGTGCCAGCAGCCAAGGGGGCGGGGGTCTCACAGATACGCAGTATTTT. As protein: CASSQGGGGLTDTQYF.

The chain has TRBV3-1 and TRBJ1-4; 7 bases align to TRBD1. The CDR3 runs to 15 residues. V lost 0 bases, J lost 8 bases, and 6 bases stayed unmatched. Germline V gene sequence: CDR1 LGHDT, CDR2 YNNKEL (reference sequence). CDR3 sequence: CASSQETGRQEKLFF. Here the CDR3 DNA reads TGTGCCAGCAGCCAAGAGACAGGGAGGCAGGAAAAACTGTTTTTT.

V and J are TRBV6-1 and TRBJ2-3; D is ambiguous. The CDR3 length is 12 residues. V lost 6 bases and J 6 bases, leaving 10 bases between the germline ends. Germline values: CDR1 MNHNS, CDR2 SASEGT. The CDR3 protein is CASRNSGDTQYF. The DNA for the CDR3 is TGTGCCAGCAGGAATTCAGGCGATACGCAGTATTTT.

This clonotype has only a few counts. The rearrangement joins TRBV15 to TRBJ2-2; D unresolved. This CDR3 spans 14 amino acids. Per the germline V gene, CDR1 is LNHNV and CDR2 is YYDKDF (reference sequence). Trimming removed 4 bases at V and 2 bases at J, with 8 bases between. For the CDR3, the DNA is TGTGCCACCAGCATACCTATTAACACCGGGGAGCTGTTTTTT. Its translation: CATSIPINTGELFF.

This chain joins TRBV6-1 and TRBJ2-7; the match to TRBD1 covers 8 bases. V shed 7 bases, J shed 5 bases, and the junction held 16 bases outside the gene matches. Germline assignment: CDR1 MNHNS and CDR2 SASEGT. The CDR3 contains 16 residues. The CDR3 DNA follows: TGTGCCAGCACGATCCCCGGGGCAGGGGGCAGGAACGAGCAGTACTTC. This sequence encodes CASTIPGAGGRNEQYF.

There are a few counts of this clonotype. Here the CDR3 reads CASSQGVFPTNEKLFF. In nucleotides, the CDR3 is TGTGCCAGCAGCCAGGGGGTATTCCCAACTAATGAAAAACTGTTTTTT. This sequence joins TRBV14 and TRBJ1-4; D is possibly TRBD1 (5 bases). V was clipped by 3 bases and J by 0 bases, with 11 bases between them. The germline gives CDR1 SGHDN, CDR2 FVKESK. The CDR3 runs 16 residues.